This entry lists 18 T cell receptor beta chains sequenced from one sample in a study of T cells in Graves' hyperthyroidism and ophthalmopathy. Researchers took RNA transcripts and amplified the TCR beta CDR3 regions from them. HTBI primers drove first-round RT-PCR of the TCR CDR3. Each CDR3 protein is one row after TCRdb ran MiXCR on the multiplex PCR reads. The sample shows 490,000 or so distinct CDR3 sequences, about 15% of them seen only once. Sequenced input: blood. These TCRs come from a young woman with Graves' ophthalmopathy.

This clonotype was counted a few times. This chain joins TRBV4-1 and TRBJ2-1; 12 bases agree with TRBD2. Germline V gene data show CDR1 as MGHRA and CDR2 as YSYEKL. Trimming took 1 base from V and 5 from J; bases not matched to a gene: 6. The CDR3 spans 17 residues. For the CDR3, the DNA is TGCGCCAGCAGCCAAGGTGGACTAGCGGGAAAGAACAATGAGCAGTTCTTC. It is translated as CASSQGGLAGKNNEQFF.

This clonotype was recorded at least ten times. The chain joins TRBV12-3 or TRBV12-4 to TRBJ1-2; D not certain. The V end lost 5 bases, the J end lost 2 bases, and 9 bases lay between the germline ends. This CDR3 comprises 13 residues. CDR3 region: CASSPDTNYGYTF. DNA for the CDR3: TGTGCCAGCAGTCCCGACACGAACTATGGCTACACCTTC.

This clonotype was seen only a few times. The chain joins TRBV28 to TRBJ2-7; D remains unclear. This CDR3 spans 16 amino acids. V lost 4 bases, J lost 2 bases, and 18 bases lay in between. CDR1 is MDHEN, CDR2 SYDVKM, per germline. The chain's CDR3 is CASSSPGIGETYEQYF. In DNA form, the CDR3 reads TGTGCCAGCAGTTCCCCCGGCATTGGAGAAACCTACGAGCAGTACTTC.

The table lists this clonotype with many counts. The chain recombines TRBV7-2 with TRBJ2-5, with 9 bases that match TRBD2. The CDR3 extends over 14 amino acids. J was trimmed by 5 bases and V by 5 bases; bases with no gene match: 6. The germline V gene encodes CDR1 SGHTA and CDR2 FQGNSA. CDR3 loop: CASSPGTSPETQYF. The DNA of the CDR3 is TGTGCCAGCAGCCCTGGGACTAGCCCGGAGACCCAGTACTTC. The full variable domain, rest sourced from reference TRBV7-2 and TRBJ2-5, is GAGVSQSPSNKVTEKGKDVELRCDPISGHTALYWYRQSLGQGLEFLIYFQGNSAPDKSGLPSDRFSAERTGGSVSTLTIQRTQQEDSAVYLCASSPGTSPETQYFGPGTRLLVL.

This clonotype was counted at least ten times. The J gene is TRBJ2-5, the V gene TRBV29-1, with D perhaps assigned TRBD1 or TRBD2 (5 bases each). CDR1 and CDR2 from the germline V gene are SQVTM and ANQGSEA. The CDR3 covers 16 residues. With 4 bases removed from V and 1 base from J, the gap between germline ends came to 19 bases. The CDR3 here is CSVVTGPARIQETQYF. Here the CDR3 DNA reads TGCAGCGTTGTTACGGGGCCCGCACGGATCCAAGAGACCCAGTACTTC. The variable domain in full, completed from reference TRBV29-1 and TRBJ2-5, reads SAVISQKPSRDICQRGTSLTIQCQVDSQVTMMFWYRQQPGQSLTLIATANQGSEATYESGFVIDKFPISRPNLTFSTLTVSNMSPEDSSIYLCSVVTGPARIQETQYFGPGTRLLVL.

V gene TRBV6-1 combines with J gene TRBJ2-3, with 11 positions matching TRBD2. The CDR3 contains 16 residues. CDR1 and CDR2 (germline): MNHNS, SASEGT. V lost 5 bases and J lost 5; bases outside the gene matches: 9. The CDR3 bases are TGTGCCAGCAGTCCTGGTCCCGGGACTAGCGGAGATACGCAGTATTTT. This gives the protein CASSPGPGTSGDTQYF.

This clonotype was observed many times. The rearrangement links TRBV12-3 or TRBV12-4 to TRBJ1-6, with TRBD1 matching 9 bases. V dropped 8 bases and J dropped 7; count of bases not matched to a gene: 3. CDR3 size: 13 residues. CDR3 nucleotide sequence: TGTGCCAGCGCCACAGGGGGCAATTCACCCCTCCACTTT. It is translated as CASATGGNSPLHF.

This chain uses TRBV20-1 with TRBJ2-1, with D unclear. Germline V gene sequence: CDR1 DFQATT, CDR2 SNEGSKA (reference sequence). The germline V and J ends were trimmed by 6 bases and 10 bases, with 10 bases remaining between them. The CDR3 has 10 amino acids. CDR3 in amino acids: CSARMEEQFF. The CDR3 nucleotides read TGCAGTGCCAGAATGGAGGAGCAGTTCTTC.

The table lists this clonotype with a few counts. This chain connects TRBV20-1 to TRBJ2-7, with D unresolved. Deletions cut 1 base from V and 4 bases from J, with 8 bases between. The CDR3 consists of 12 residues. Germline-derived CDR1 and CDR2 are DFQATT and SNEGSKA (reference sequence). The CDR3 bases are TGCAGTGCTAGAGCTATGACGTACGAGCAGTACTTC. This gives the protein CSARAMTYEQYF.

This clonotype has a count of ten or more. The chain links TRBV7-2 to TRBJ2-5; 7 nucleotides line up with TRBD2. Germline values: CDR1 SGHTA, CDR2 FQGNSA. The CDR3 covers 14 residues. V trimming: 1 base; J trimming: 2 bases; junction bases outside the gene matches: 1. CDR3 bases: TGTGCCAGCAGCTTAGAGCGGGGACAAGAGACCCAGTACTTC. As protein: CASSLERGQETQYF.

This clonotype was seen at least ten times. The V call is TRBV7-2, the J call TRBJ2-1; D not resolved. This CDR3 comprises 15 residues. Germline CDR1 and CDR2: SGHTA and FQGNSA. V was cut by 0 bases and J by 7 bases, with 13 bases left in between. The CDR3 DNA follows: TGTGCCAGCAGCTTAGCGATACCCGGAAAGAATGAGCAGTTCTTC. Its translation is CASSLAIPGKNEQFF.

This clonotype has at least ten counts. The V and J genes are TRBV4-3 and TRBJ1-1; 11 positions match TRBD1. CDR1 and CDR2 (germline): LGHNA, YSLEER. Trimming at V came to 3 bases and at J to 6 bases, leaving 3 bases not matched to a gene. The CDR3 contains 14 residues. The DNA for the CDR3 is TGCGCCAGCAGCCAGGGACAGGGGGACGCTGAAGCTTTCTTT. It translates to CASSQGQGDAEAFF.

J is TRBJ2-7 and V is TRBV7-2; the D is unclear. In germline, CDR1 is SGHTA, CDR2 FQGNSA. Trimming removed 1 base from V and 0 bases from J, with 7 bases in between. The length of the CDR3 is 14 residues. The DNA of the CDR3 is TGTGCCAGCAGCTTAGAAGAAAGCTCCTACGAGCAGTACTTC. Translation gives CASSLEESSYEQYF.

The sample holds many counts of this clonotype. The CDR3 protein is CASSLDARVGDTQYF. DNA of the CDR3: TGTGCCAGCAGCTTAGATGCGCGGGTAGGAGATACGCAGTATTTT. J is TRBJ2-3 and V is TRBV11-2; perhaps TRBD2 as D (5 bases). Per the germline V gene, CDR1 is SGHAT and CDR2 is FQNNGV. The CDR3 is made up of 15 amino acids. V dropped 0 bases and J dropped 5 bases, with 12 bases sitting between them.

This clonotype has ten or more counts. This chain joins TRBV11-2 and TRBJ1-1; tentative D call: TRBD1 (6 bases). V gave up 2 bases and J gave up 8 bases, with 12 bases separating them. The germline CDR1 and CDR2 sequences are SGHAT and FQNNGV. The CDR3 extends over 13 amino acids. DNA for the CDR3: TGTGCCAGCAGCTTATTTGGGGGGGCCGAAGCTTTCTTT. Its translation: CASSLFGGAEAFF.

This clonotype occurred many times. V is TRBV28 and J is TRBJ1-1; unclear D gene. Trimming left V 5 bases short and J 1 base short, with 17 bases between. Germline V CDR1 and CDR2: MDHEN, SYDVKM. The CDR3 has 16 amino acids. CDR3 protein: CASSTRGRQPNTEAFF. For the CDR3, the DNA is TGTGCCAGCAGTACCCGTGGTCGGCAGCCGAACACTGAAGCTTTCTTT. The variable domain in full, with the rest retrieved from reference TRBV28 and TRBJ1-1, is DVKVTQSSRYLVKRTGEKVFLECVQDMDHENMFWYRQDPGLGLRLIYFSYDVKMKEKGDIPEGYSVSREKKERFSLILESASTNQTSMYLCASSTRGRQPNTEAFFGQGTRLTVV.

The sample holds many counts of this clonotype. The V gene is TRBV5-8, the J gene TRBJ1-2, with D tentatively TRBD1 (5 bases). Trimming shortened V by 2 bases and J by 1 base, and 18 bases separated the two germline ends. The CDR3 runs to 17 residues. Germline V gives CDR1 SGHTS, CDR2 YDEGEE. The CDR3 reads CASSFGHQPGVNYGYTF. Here the CDR3 DNA reads TGTGCCAGCAGCTTCGGACACCAACCAGGAGTTAACTATGGCTACACCTTC. Variable domain in full (rest from reference TRBV5-8 and TRBJ1-2): EAGVTQSPTHLIKTRGQQATLRCSPISGHTSVYWYQQALGLGLQFLLWYDEGEERNRGNFPPRFSGRQFPNYSSELNVNALELEDSALYLCASSFGHQPGVNYGYTFGSGTRLTVV.

CDR3 in amino acids: CAISEFSTDTQYF. CDR3 DNA: TGTGCCATCAGTGAATTTAGCACAGATACGCAGTATTTT. The chain recombines TRBV10-3 with TRBJ2-3; no definite D call. The CDR3 has 13 residues. Germline V lookup: CDR1 ENHRY, CDR2 SYGVKD. Deletions cut 3 bases from V and 0 bases from J, with 4 bases between.